This T cell receptor beta chain was captured by sequencing in a study of cytomegalovirus exposure and HLA in healthy donors. Turning to this clone: Its antigen is unknown.

The study ran its PCR with 60 Vbeta and 13 Jbeta primers. Produced via immunoSEQ multiplex PCR; TCRdb's table is partial and in-frame only. The sample lists 150,000 to 180,000 clones, approximately 69% occurring once. CDR1 is SNHLY and CDR2 is FYNNEI in the germline V gene. The CDR3 is 14 residues long. The V end lost 7 bases, the J end lost 4 bases, and 14 bases lay between the germline ends. Regarding the study as a whole: Per a prior analysis, the majority of TCR beta V segments were productive roughly 90% or roughly 30% of the time.

The material sequenced was PBMCs. This chain links TRBV2 with TRBJ1-5; a weak D match, TRBD1 (6 bases). This clonotype originated in a man between 25 and 39 years old in good health and CMV-seronegative. Written as DNA, the CDR3 is TGTGCCAGCACAGTTGGGACACCGAATCAGCCCCAGCATTTT. Translating it yields CASTVGTPNQPQHF.